Reported below is one T cell receptor beta chain. Its antigen is undetermined. The sample belongs to a study of siplizumab effects on memory and regulatory T cells. TCRdb's copy holds only in-frame clones and misses some; the assay was immunoSEQ multiplex PCR. The table includes about 120,000 clones, approximately 94% detected once. Study results and caveats: Mappable alloreactive CD4+ clones came from Treg cells roughly 65% of the time on average with siplizumab, against 26.9% in controls.

V was pared by 4 bases and J by 4 bases, with 5 bases of the junction left unmatched. CDR3 length: 14 amino acids. Germline values: CDR1 SGHRS, CDR2 YFSETQ. This sequence joins TRBV5-1 and TRBJ1-3; 7 bases match TRBD1. Sequencing used non-Treg CD4+ T cells sorted from blood. The clonotype comes from a human donor in good health. Written as DNA, the CDR3 is TGCGCCAGCAGCGACGGGACAGAAGGAAACACCATATATTTT. It is translated as CASSDGTEGNTIYF.